This TCR beta chain was observed in a study of cytomegalovirus exposure and HLA in healthy donors (dated by TCRdb to about 2017). Regarding the study in general: According to an earlier analysis of several hundred of the donors, roughly 180 million T cells yielded 95 million to 140 million unique TCR beta sequences and about 300 Gb of sequence data. About 280 gigabases of sequencing data and around 85 million unique TCR sequences made up an early release that covered under 750 HLA-typed donors. Among the roughly 400 genotyped donors, approximately 77% belonged to the genetic ancestry cluster associated with self-reported Caucasian donors. The study was designed to test whether signatures of past pathogen exposure could be identified by cataloging public T cell receptors. Using immunosequencing, the study profiled T cell repertoires from some 670 subjects and related those repertoires to cytomegalovirus serostatus. A separate validation cohort of approximately 120 different subjects was used in addition to the approximately 640-subject first cohort. To predict cytomegalovirus infection status, the study combined high-throughput TCR immunosequencing, statistical association of individual TCRs with disease status, and machine learning. A later analysis re-analyzed previously published TCR beta repertoires from approximately 700 donors and added high-resolution HLA genotyping to study TCR occurrence patterns. Rather than using new phenotypic data, the later analysis identified candidate immune exposures from TCR beta sequences and from how often those sequences occurred across donors. An earlier analysis of a few hundred of the donors applied high-throughput TCR beta sequencing to assess whether each TCR beta V gene segment acted as functional or pseudogenic. Alongside the repertoire data, information on donor age, sex, ethnicity and CMV serostatus was compiled. In a later genetic analysis, genome-wide SNP genotypes for 398 of the 666 donors were used, and that subset was treated as a discovery cohort. Every repertoire in the discovery cohort had been generated on one and the same sequencing platform. HLA typing covered class I and class II loci at four-digit resolution. Typing coverage varied by locus: roughly 629-640 donors for A, B, C, DRB1 and DQB1; roughly 560 for DQA1; around 570 for DPA1; around 490 for DPB1. About five DR-DQ haplotypes were handled as single units for association and clustering because linkage in the cohort was strong. Across about 370 genotyped donors of the cohort, an average of about 250,000 unique TCR beta nucleotide sequences per donor were sequenced, and about a sixth of those sequences were non-productive. The study at large found these results: According to a later analysis, TCR association rates differed among HLA loci, with DRB1 alleles showing the most associated TCRs and HLA-C alleles showing the fewest. When HLA alleles, especially DR and DQ, strongly co-occurred, TCR associations were difficult to assign to individual alleles. Linkage disequilibrium might explain the correlated functional status among segregating V segments, but an unknown experimental factor could not be excluded. At a false discovery rate of 0.05, a later analysis linked about 16,000 TCR beta sequences to specific HLA alleles. Sequencing depth was assumed to be roughly uniform across donors in the presence/absence analyses, though that assumption may not hold. Because counts were too low, about 18 rarely observed V segments, including chromosome 9 orphons, were excluded from the earlier analysis of around 640 of the donors. Because HLA typing was missing for some donors at each locus, association tests included only the typed subset. A cluster of highly shared sequence variants was judged likely to be a technical artifact of the sequencing pipeline. For the cohort, immune exposure information was limited to CMV serostatus. A few of the identified cytomegalovirus-associated TCR beta chains were confirmed in vitro to be specific for cytomegalovirus antigens. In a later analysis, most CMV-associated TCR beta chains were found to appear HLA-restricted, with HLA associations seemingly driven largely by CMV exposure. This cohort had only TCR beta chains sequenced, and the lack of alpha or paired-chain data limited which features could be detected. Some IMGT-functional V segments, including TRBV6-2 and TRBV6-3, could not be told apart with the 87-base-pair reads, so those segments were excluded. An association between a missense DCLRE1C variant and V-gene and J-gene trimming of TCR beta chains was found in a later genetic analysis and replicated in an independent cohort. Most TCR sequences were seen in very few donors, while some public TCRs were found in many individuals. In both the original and validation cohorts, the classifier was reported to diagnose cytomegalovirus status with high specificity and sensitivity. In an earlier analysis of around 500 of the donors, most TCR beta V segments appeared in productive rearrangements about 87% or about 30% of the time, broadly matching IMGT annotations. Compared with the roughly 720-donor mean, donors in an Asian-associated ancestry cluster had fewer N-insertions in productive TCRs, according to a later genetic analysis. A further reported finding was that TCR beta sequences accurately predicted the HLA-A and HLA-B alleles for most subjects in the first cohort. It was suggested by the authors that the approach could potentially be generalized to other disease states and immunological phenotypes. Several of the top co-occurrence clusters appeared to be linked to parvovirus B19, influenza, CMV and Epstein-Barr virus, according to a later analysis. The study listed 150 to 200 TCR beta chains as associated with cytomegalovirus. In a later analysis, HLA-associated TCR beta chains showed more clonal expansion and lower generation probabilities than non-associated chains that were equally common.

For this clone: Its target antigen remains unknown. Base quality data are lacking; no much larger clone is found one base away.

The cohort was made up of 666 healthy bone marrow donors. Cohort members were all nominally healthy when sampled, although unrecorded immune exposures were likely present. The donor tested CMV seronegative, placing the donor among the 350 or so seronegative members of the cohort. Every donor gave a peripheral blood sample, and the peripheral blood mononuclear cells from that sample were used for TCR beta sequencing. The Qiagen DNeasy Blood Extraction Kit was used to extract genomic DNA from the blood cell samples. Via the germline V gene, CDR1 is SGHRS and CDR2 YFSETQ. V gives up 3 bases and J gives up 7 bases, and the segment between their germline ends measures 16 bases. The CDR3 starts with the cysteine, ends with the phenylalanine, and has 14 residues. The DNA shown is the 42-base CDR3, in frame from base 1. The library was generated by the immunoSEQ multiplex PCR assay. A mixture of 60 forward primers for TCR Vbeta segments and 13 reverse primers for TCR Jbeta segments was used in the multiplex PCR. A multiplex PCR assay on genomic DNA amplified the CDR3 region of rearranged TCR beta genes. On the Illumina HiSeq System, the amplified TCR beta libraries were sequenced as 87-base-pair reads. The original methods were these. A later analysis counted some 74 million unique TCR beta chains across the approximately 700 repertoires, and some 12 million of these chains were shared by at least two donors. Raw reads were error-corrected and collapsed into unique sequences by a nearest-neighbor algorithm in which closely related sequences were merged to remove PCR and sequencing errors. CDR3 sequences were aligned to IMGT reference sequences to assign V, D and J gene segments. For a sequence to be retained, a match of at least six nucleotides was required to both a V gene segment and a J gene segment. A rearrangement was called productive if the CDR3 had no stop codons and remained in frame with V and J, and every other rearrangement was called non-productive. CDR3 was defined according to IMGT convention as the region running from the second conserved V-encoded cysteine to the conserved J-encoded phenylalanine. The earlier analysis of roughly 590 of the donors excluded any sequence lacking an unambiguous match to a single V gene segment. In an earlier analysis of some 590 of the donors, a V segment was called functional when productive rearrangements were above 56.7%, and segregating when the standard deviation between donors exceeded 5%. A statistical classification framework was built to diagnose cytomegalovirus status from the catalog of TCR beta chain sequences. In a later analysis, V and J genes were assigned by comparing TCR nucleotide sequences against IMGT/GENE-DB human TR gene sequences. Using the TCRdist pipeline, a later analysis assigned CDR3 sequences along with most-parsimonious VDJ recombination scenarios. In a later analysis, each TCR beta chain was defined by its CDR3 amino acid sequence together with its V-gene family, and reads without a unique V-gene family were excluded. As a way to deal with suspected cross-contamination and a sequencing artifact, a later analysis dropped roughly 620 nucleotide sequences that were highly shared and had low generation probability. In a later analysis, a clonal expansion index was calculated for each public chain from normalized within-repertoire ranks of inferred template counts. In a later analysis, generation probabilities were computed with a VDJ recombination model fitted to out-of-frame rearrangements, and the resulting probabilities were checked against IGoR. A later analysis scored TCR-TCR, TCR-HLA and TCR-CMV co-occurrence with hypergeometric tests, applying a repertoire-size bias correction to TCR pairs. To estimate false discovery rates, a later analysis permuted the HLA or CMV assignments 20 times. A later analysis grouped co-occurring TCRs with DBSCAN, adding TCRdist sequence similarity when clustering within HLA-allele-positive subsets. For co-occurrence clustering, repertoires with fewer than 30,000 or more than 120,000 public chains were excluded, along with four or five repertoires with anomalous nucleotide sharing. This immuneACCESS table, as held by TCRdb, lists in-frame sequences with V and J called but not all clones. Of the missing ones, under half trace to an unresolved V gene in checked studies; the others have no known cause. V, J and clone size were drawn from that table, and D and trimming were deduced from the DNA. For this sample the table gives about 180,000 clones, of which 80% to 85% were detected only once. The ten largest account for around 0.96% of the sample.

The receptor was isolated from a man in his thirties or forties in good health and CMV-seronegative. The sample was PBMCs. The chain is encoded by TRBV5-1 joined to TRBJ2-5; TRBD1 is a possible D gene, resting on 7 matching bases. The bases read TGCGCCAGCAGCTGGGCCGGGGGACAGAGGACCCAGTACTTC. It specifies CASSWAGGQRTQYF.